The 30 T cell receptor beta chains below all came from one sample that was sequenced in a study of neurological immune-mediated disorders. A single record per CDR3 protein comes from TCRdb applying MiXCR to the 5' RACE reads. Of about 40,000 distinct CDR3 sequences in the sample, 2.5% were seen once. The material sequenced was PBMCs. Source of these receptors: a man between 50 and 59 years old with multiple sclerosis.

This clonotype has at least ten counts. The chain links TRBV5-1 to TRBJ2-3; D may be TRBD2 (5 bases). The CDR3 contains 15 residues. Trimming took 3 bases from V and 4 from J, leaving 15 bases between them. Per the germline V gene, CDR1 is SGHRS and CDR2 is YFSETQ. The CDR3, as DNA: TGCGCCAGCAGCTCCGGACTGGAACCCGCAGATACGCAGTATTTT. Translated: CASSSGLEPADTQYF.

The chain carries TRBV20-1 and TRBJ1-5, with TRBD1 matching over 8 bases. This CDR3 comprises 15 residues. The trim removed 3 bases at V and 6 bases at J, leaving 10 bases unmatched. The germline V gene encodes CDR1 DFQATT and CDR2 SNEGSKA (reference sequence). Written as DNA, the CDR3 is TGCAGTGCTAGCCCCGGGACAGGCCACCGTCAGCCCCAGCATTTT. This translates into CSASPGTGHRQPQHF.

This clonotype was picked up many times. The chain has TRBV7-2 and TRBJ2-3, with 10 bases fitting TRBD2. CDR1 and CDR2 from the germline V gene are SGHTA and FQGNSA. V was clipped by 3 bases and J by 1 base; unmatched bases: 4. The CDR3 covers 16 residues. Here the CDR3 DNA reads TGTGCCAGCAGCTTCCTTAGCGGGGGGCGCACAGATACGCAGTATTTT. It codes for CASSFLSGGRTDTQYF. Combining the CDR3 with reference TRBV7-2 and TRBJ2-3 gives the whole variable domain GAGVSQSPSNKVTEKGKDVELRCDPISGHTALYWYRQSLGQGLEFLIYFQGNSAPDKSGLPSDRFSAERTGGSVSTLTIQRTQQEDSAVYLCASSFLSGGRTDTQYFGPGTRLTVL.

This clonotype was seen many times. This chain joins TRBV10-3 and TRBJ2-7, with D perhaps being TRBD1 or TRBD2 (5 bases each). The CDR3 length is 12 residues. V was cut by 6 bases and J by 1 base, with 7 bases left in between. Germline values: CDR1 ENHRY, CDR2 SYGVKD. The DNA for the CDR3 is TGTGCCATCAGGGGGGAATCCTACGAGCAGTACTTC. This gives the protein CAIRGESYEQYF.

This clonotype has a count of ten or more. V usage is TRBV6-2 or TRBV6-3 and J usage is TRBJ2-5; 10 bases line up with TRBD2. After removal of 4 bases from V and 5 bases from J, the junction contained 10 bases not matched to a gene. Per germline, CDR1 MNHEY and CDR2 SVGEGT. The CDR3 covers 16 residues. CDR3 loop: CASSFRSGGAGETQYF. The DNA for the CDR3 is TGTGCCAGCAGTTTTAGGAGCGGGGGGGCCGGGGAGACCCAGTACTTC.

This clonotype was seen repeatedly, ten times or more. The rearrangement uses TRBV20-1 and TRBJ2-1; 12 bases are a match to TRBD2. Germline V gene sequence: CDR1 DFQATT, CDR2 SNEGSKA (reference sequence). The CDR3 runs 16 residues. The trim removed 3 bases at V and 4 bases at J, leaving 7 bases unmatched. The CDR3 spells CSASSLTSGGYNEQFF. In DNA form, the CDR3 reads TGCAGTGCTAGTTCTCTGACTAGCGGGGGATACAATGAGCAGTTCTTC.

By its share, this clonotype is medium-sized. The V call is TRBV5-5, the J call TRBJ2-7; D is ambiguous. With 0 bases removed from V and 5 bases from J, the gap between germline ends came to 6 bases. Germline loops: CDR1 SGHKS, CDR2 YYEKEE (reference sequence). The CDR3 length is 12 residues. CDR3 region: CASSLVGNEQYF. The CDR3 DNA follows: TGTGCCAGCAGCTTGGTTGGAAACGAGCAGTACTTC. The full variable domain, completed using reference TRBV5-5 and TRBJ2-7, is DAGVTQSPTHLIKTRGQQVTLRCSPISGHKSVSWYQQVLGQGPQFIFQYYEKEERGRGNFPDRFSARQFPNYSSELNVNALLLGDSALYLCASSLVGNEQYFGPGTRLTVT.

At least ten counts were recorded for this clonotype. The chain recombines TRBV7-8 with TRBJ1-5; D uncertain. The CDR3 extends over 16 amino acids. Trimming left V 3 bases short and J 0 bases short, with 12 bases between. Germline CDR1 is SGHVS and CDR2 is FQNEAQ. The CDR3 spells CASSFGSPDSNQPQHF. In DNA, the CDR3 is TGTGCCAGCAGCTTCGGAAGCCCTGATAGCAATCAGCCCCAGCATTTT.

This clonotype was seen many times. The rearrangement joins TRBV5-1 to TRBJ2-3; 11 bases align to TRBD2. The germline V gene encodes CDR1 SGHRS and CDR2 YFSETQ. CDR3 length equals 14 residues. The ends lost 5 bases at V and 6 bases at J; junction bases unmatched: 5. This CDR3 reads CASRELAGADTQYF. In DNA form, the CDR3 reads TGCGCCAGCAGAGAACTAGCGGGGGCTGATACGCAGTATTTT.

This clonotype appeared many times. The chain joins TRBV6-5 to TRBJ2-7; D assignment may be TRBD1 or TRBD2 (5 bases each). Germline lookup yields CDR1 MNHEY and CDR2 SVGAGI. Trimming pared 6 bases from V and 5 bases from J, leaving 17 bases between. This CDR3 is built from 14 residues. The CDR3 is CASRGALIGDEQYF. The DNA of the CDR3 is TGTGCCAGCAGGGGAGCCTTGATAGGGGACGAGCAGTACTTC.

This clonotype was recorded at least ten times. The V gene is TRBV5-6, the J gene TRBJ1-1; no reliable D call. There are 14 residues in the CDR3. CDR1 and CDR2 (germline): SGHDT, YYEEEE. The germline V and J ends were trimmed by 4 bases and 4 bases, with 14 bases remaining between them. The CDR3 nucleotides are TGTGCCAGCAGCCCGAGGCTAGCAGGCACTGAAGCTTTCTTT. It codes for CASSPRLAGTEAFF.

This clonotype occurred many times. The V call is TRBV29-1, the J call TRBJ2-5; 7 bases match TRBD1. CDR3 size: 12 residues. Trimming removed 6 bases from V and 1 base from J; junction bases left unmatched: 2. Germline-derived CDR1 and CDR2 are SQVTM and ANQGSEA. The DNA for the CDR3 is TGCAGCGTCCGGACAGGCCAAGAGACCCAGTACTTC. This encodes CSVRTGQETQYF.

Points on this clonotype: One end of the junction varies from germline; a read error may be responsible. This rearrangement joins TRBV9 to TRBJ1-5; 8 bases are a match to TRBD1. The CDR3 is made up of 23 amino acids. Germline V gene data show CDR1 as SGDLS and CDR2 as YYNGEE. Here the CDR3 reads CASTRRHLDRGSISRRGNQPQNF. CDR3 DNA: TGTGCCAGCACCCGTCGCCACCTCGACAGGGGATCAATATCTAGACGTGGCAATCAGCCCCAGAATTTT.

This clonotype was counted at least ten times. This CDR3 is CASSFTGAATNEKLFF. The DNA for the CDR3 is TGTGCCAGCAGCTTCACAGGGGCGGCAACTAATGAAAAACTGTTTTTT. The chain couples TRBV7-2 to TRBJ1-4; 7 bases are a match to TRBD1. Trimming took 3 bases from V and 0 from J; bases not matched to a gene: 4. The germline CDR1 and CDR2 sequences are SGHTA and FQGNSA. This CDR3 is built from 16 residues.

This clonotype was counted ten times or more. This sequence joins TRBV5-1 and TRBJ2-1; 11 bases map to TRBD2. The CDR3 spans 15 residues. V lost 4 bases and J lost 7; bases outside the gene matches: 7. Germline CDR1 and CDR2: SGHRS and YFSETQ. The CDR3 spells CASSLLAGGANEQFF. In nucleotides, the CDR3 is TGCGCCAGCAGCCTGTTAGCGGGGGGGGCAAATGAGCAGTTCTTC.

This clonotype came up many times. The V and J genes are TRBV20-1 and TRBJ1-1; D gene ambiguous. The CDR3 totals 12 residues. V lost 4 bases and J lost 5, with 11 bases in between. CDR1 is DFQATT and CDR2 is SNEGSKA in the germline V gene (reference sequence). Here the CDR3 DNA reads TGCAGTGCTACCCCCACGTGGACTGAAGCTTTCTTT. Protein sequence: CSATPTWTEAFF.

At least ten counts were recorded for this clonotype. The chain uses TRBV5-1 and TRBJ2-1, with TRBD1 matching over 8 bases. The germline gives CDR1 SGHRS, CDR2 YFSETQ. CDR3 length equals 15 residues. With 2 bases clipped from V and 5 bases from J, the junction kept 6 bases outside the gene matches. Here the CDR3 DNA reads TGCGCCAGCAGCTTACACAGGGGGGTAGACAATGAGCAGTTCTTC. This codes for CASSLHRGVDNEQFF.

This clonotype was recorded at least ten times. J is TRBJ2-4 and V is TRBV6-6, with 8 bases identical to TRBD1. After removal of 0 bases from V and 5 bases from J, the junction contained 3 bases not matched to a gene. CDR1 is MNHNY, CDR2 SVGAGI, per germline (reference sequence). The CDR3 is made up of 15 amino acids. The CDR3 loop is CASSYSTGAENIQYF. CDR3 nucleotides: TGTGCCAGCAGTTACTCGACAGGGGCCGAAAACATTCAGTACTTC.

The sample holds many counts of this clonotype. The V gene is TRBV6-6, the J gene TRBJ1-1; D is unclear. The CDR3 has 11 amino acids. The V end lost 7 bases, the J end lost 4 bases, and 7 bases lay between the germline ends. CDR1 is MNHNY, CDR2 SVGAGI, per germline (reference sequence). CDR3 sequence (DNA): TGTGCCAGCATTACCCTCACTGAAGCTTTCTTT. This translates into CASITLTEAFF.

This clonotype has ten or more counts. The V call is TRBV12-3 or TRBV12-4, the J call TRBJ2-3, with a tentative D call TRBD2 (7 bases). The CDR3 has 15 residues. The V gene lost 3 bases and the J gene lost 4 bases, with 14 bases spanning the gap. The CDR3, as DNA: TGTGCCAGCAGTTTTGGGGGGGCGGGCTCAGATACGCAGTATTTT. Its translation: CASSFGGAGSDTQYF.

This clonotype has ten or more counts. CDR3 sequence: CASSSTQPPEAFF. DNA for the CDR3: TGTGCCAGCAGCTCCACCCAGCCCCCGGAAGCTTTCTTT. The rearrangement links TRBV7-9 to TRBJ1-1; D gene unclear. Germline assignment: CDR1 SEHNR and CDR2 FQNEAQ (reference sequence). The CDR3 has 13 residues. Trimming took off 4 bases at V and 8 bases at J, with 14 bases between the two ends.

This clonotype was recorded many times. This chain joins TRBV5-1 and TRBJ2-4; 8 bases line up with TRBD1. The germline CDR1 and CDR2 sequences are SGHRS and YFSETQ. The CDR3 is 15 residues long. J lost 6 bases, V lost 3 bases, and 8 bases had no gene match. CDR3 region: CASSSPDRAANIQYF. The CDR3 DNA follows: TGCGCCAGCAGCTCGCCGGACAGGGCGGCAAACATTCAGTACTTC.

This clonotype was observed a few times. CDR3 DNA: TGCGCCAGCAGTGAGGGAACCACAGATACGCAGTATTTT. Translated: CASSEGTTDTQYF. The rearrangement uses TRBV10-1 and TRBJ2-3, with no clear D. The germline V gene encodes CDR1 WNHNN and CDR2 SYGVQD (reference sequence). This CDR3 is 13 amino acids long. V lost 2 bases and J 2 bases, leaving 5 bases between the germline ends.

In this sample, this clonotype turned up many times. The chain couples TRBV3-1 to TRBJ2-4; perhaps D is TRBD1 or TRBD2 (5 bases each). V was trimmed by 2 bases and J by 8 bases, leaving 10 bases between them. Germline CDR1 and CDR2: LGHDT and YNNKEL (reference sequence). The CDR3 is 13 amino acids. The CDR3 reads CASSQQGPDIQYF. CDR3 in DNA: TGTGCCAGCAGCCAACAGGGACCGGACATTCAGTACTTC.

This clonotype was seen ten or more times. This chain links TRBV3-1 with TRBJ1-5; D is ambiguous. The V gene's germline CDR1 is LGHDT and CDR2 YNNKEL (reference sequence). The germline V and J ends were trimmed by 0 bases and 6 bases, with 9 bases remaining between them. This CDR3 has 14 amino acids. In DNA, the CDR3 is TGTGCCAGCAGCCAAGACGTGGGGATTCAGCCCCAGCATTTT. Translated, it gives CASSQDVGIQPQHF.

This clonotype has only a few counts. The V call is TRBV7-8, the J call TRBJ2-3; D uncertain. V lost 5 bases to trimming and J lost 6 bases, with 12 bases between them. The CDR3 spans 13 residues. Germline-derived CDR1 and CDR2 are SGHVS and FQNEAQ. Written as DNA, the CDR3 is TGTGCCAGCAGCCCGCCACGTGTCGATACGCAGTATTTT. This translates into CASSPPRVDTQYF.

This clonotype has ten or more counts. V usage is TRBV20-1 and J usage is TRBJ1-4; D call uncertain. In germline, CDR1 is DFQATT, CDR2 SNEGSKA (reference sequence). Trimming shortened V by 2 bases and J by 8 bases, and 18 bases separated the two germline ends. The CDR3 sequence is 15 residues long. The chain's CDR3 is CSARRPGLPPEKLFF. As DNA, the CDR3 is TGCAGTGCTAGACGCCCCGGGCTCCCCCCCGAAAAACTGTTTTTT.

This clonotype was found many times. The V call is TRBV7-9, the J call TRBJ1-5; D ambiguous. The CDR3 is 14 amino acids. The germline V gene encodes CDR1 SEHNR and CDR2 FQNEAQ (reference sequence). The V end was cut by 5 bases, the J end by 3 bases, with 11 bases between. In DNA, the CDR3 is TGTGCCAGCAGCCCCGACGGTTTCAATCAGCCCCAGCATTTT. Translation: CASSPDGFNQPQHF.

This clonotype was detected many times. The chain recombines TRBV5-1 with TRBJ2-2; D is uncertain. V was clipped by 0 bases and J by 0 bases, with 12 bases between them. The V gene's germline CDR1 is SGHRS and CDR2 YFSETQ. The CDR3 sequence is 17 residues long. DNA of the CDR3: TGCGCCAGCAGCTTGGTAGGCAGGAATACGAACACCGGGGAGCTGTTTTTT. The encoded protein is CASSLVGRNTNTGELFF.

At least ten counts were recorded for this clonotype. The chain is built from TRBV10-3 and TRBJ1-5, with TRBD1 identical over 7 bases. The V and J ends lost 4 bases and 5 bases, in that order; junction bases with no gene match: 11. The CDR3 has 16 amino acids. CDR1 is ENHRY, CDR2 SYGVKD, per germline. DNA for the CDR3: TGTGCCATCAGTGGGGGGGCCGGGACAGAATATCAGCCCCAGCATTTT. Protein product: CAISGGAGTEYQPQHF.